A single sample is the source of the 5 T cell receptor beta chains below, sequenced in a study of blood T cell repertoires in COVID-19 (TCRdb year 2020). Library generation was performed with the immunoSEQ multiplex PCR assay. The source is immuneACCESS, and TCRdb retained only in-frame sequences with V and J called. Part of the clones is not carried over; for the studies checked, unresolved V genes explain less than half of this, and the remainder is unexplained. For this sample the table gives 440,000 or so clones, of which about nine tenths were detected only once. Jointly, the top ten make up around 1.5% of the sample. Material: peripheral blood. All receptors come from a woman aged 40 to 49 with COVID-19, enrolled during active disease.

This clone came up once. This chain links TRBV5-1 with TRBJ1-5, with 10 bases that match TRBD1. The length of the CDR3 is 15 residues. Looked up from germline, CDR1 is SGHRS and CDR2 is YFSETQ. Germline trimming cut 4 bases from V and 4 bases from J; bases unmatched to any gene: 5. The CDR3 DNA sequence: TGCGCCAGCAGCACCGGGACAGGGGTAAATCAGCCCCAGCATTTT. Translation: CASSTGTGVNQPQHF.

This chain joins TRBV19 and TRBJ1-6; unclear D gene. Germline lookup yields CDR1 LNHDA and CDR2 SQIVND (reference sequence). The CDR3 runs 13 residues. Trimming stripped 5 bases from V and 8 bases from J, with 10 bases between. DNA of the CDR3: TGTGCCAGTAGTTCATCCCGGGATTCACCCCTCCACTTT. As protein: CASSSSRDSPLHF. Combining the CDR3 with reference TRBV19 and TRBJ1-6 gives the whole variable domain DGGITQSPKYLFRKEGQNVTLSCEQNLNHDAMYWYRQDPGQGLRLIYYSQIVNDFQKGDIAEGYSVSREKKESFPLTVTSAQKNPTAFYLCASSSSRDSPLHFGNGTRLTVT.

The V call is TRBV9, the J call TRBJ1-1; 12 bases are a match to TRBD1. The CDR3 totals 15 residues. V gave up 1 base and J gave up 11 bases; unmatched junction bases: 9. Germline assignment: CDR1 SGDLS and CDR2 YYNGEE. CDR3 in amino acids: CASSVRGDRGPSAFF. The CDR3 DNA sequence: TGTGCCAGCAGCGTACGTGGGGACAGGGGGCCGAGTGCTTTCTTT. The complete variable domain, with remaining parts taken from reference TRBV9 and TRBJ1-1, reads DSGVTQTPKHLITATGQRVTLRCSPRSGDLSVYWYQQSLDQGLQFLIQYYNGEERAKGNILERFSAQQFPDLHSELNLSSLELGDSALYFCASSVRGDRGPSAFFGQGTRLTVV.

CDR3 region: CAWGAVYNSPLHF. CDR3 nucleotides: TGTGCCTGGGGGGCGGTTTATAATTCACCCCTCCACTTT. J is TRBJ1-6 and V is TRBV30, with TRBD1 as a possible D gene (5 bases). This CDR3 spans 13 amino acids. Between the trimmed V and J ends, which lost 5 bases and 4 bases, there was a span of 9 bases. From germline, CDR1 is GTSNPN and CDR2 SVGIG (reference sequence).

The chain has TRBV9 and TRBJ1-2; the D gene is possibly TRBD1 (5 bases). Trimming took off 2 bases at V and 1 base at J, with 9 bases between the two ends. CDR1 and CDR2 from the germline V gene are SGDLS and YYNGEE. This CDR3 has 14 residues. CDR3 in DNA: TGTGCCAGCAGCGTGCGGGACCTTAACTATGGCTACACCTTC. The encoded protein is CASSVRDLNYGYTF.